Listed here are 32 T cell receptor beta chains from one sample, sequenced in a study of vaccination effects on CD4 cells after COVID-19 (dated by TCRdb to the early 2020s). After around 10 days of culture, CD4+ T cells were isolated with the EasySep CD4+ T cell isolation kit. Library method: the immunoSEQ multiplex PCR assay. The immuneACCESS repertoire file appears here via TCRdb, limited to in-frame rearrangements. These files lack a portion of the clones; in checked studies, under half of the deficit traces to unresolved V genes, and the cause of the others is not known. This sample has 40,000 or so clones in its table, and approximately 75% of those were observed once. The top ten constitute around 3% of the sample. These receptors lack a known antigen. The source was CD4+ T cells from PBMCs cultured without peptide, collected before COVID-19 vaccination. These receptors all come from a human donor who received a COVID-19 vaccine.

The chain recombines TRBV28 with TRBJ2-1; D is possibly TRBD2 (5 bases). Germline CDR1 is MDHEN and CDR2 is SYDVKM. CDR3 size: 12 residues. Trimming shortened V by 9 bases and J by 5 bases, and 11 bases separated the two germline ends. CDR3 sequence (DNA): TGTGCCAGTACCACTAGTAACAATGAGCAGTTCTTC. It yields the protein CASTTSNNEQFF.

The CDR3 region is CASSFGTLNSPLHF. In DNA, the CDR3 is TGTGCCAGCAGCTTCGGGACACTTAATTCACCCCTCCACTTT. V and J are TRBV7-3 and TRBJ1-6; D is possibly TRBD1 (6 bases). Germline CDR1 reads SGHTA; CDR2 reads FQGTGA. The germline V and J ends were trimmed by 3 bases and 6 bases, with 9 bases remaining between them. The CDR3 sequence is 14 residues long.

The V and J genes are TRBV15 and TRBJ1-2; 11 positions agree with TRBD1. Unmatched junction bases numbered 8, after V lost 5 bases and J lost 6 bases. From germline, CDR1 is LNHNV and CDR2 YYDKDF (reference sequence). The CDR3 is 15 amino acids. The CDR3 region is CATSGRTGGLNGYTF. The CDR3 DNA sequence: TGTGCCACCAGCGGGCGGACAGGGGGCCTAAATGGCTACACCTTC.

V usage is TRBV19 and J usage is TRBJ1-5, with 7 positions matching TRBD1. CDR1 is LNHDA, CDR2 SQIVND, per germline (reference sequence). Trimming took 6 bases from V and 6 from J; bases not matched to a gene: 20. The length of the CDR3 is 18 residues. CDR3 sequence reads: CASSPQRGQGGFFQPQHF. The DNA for the CDR3 is TGTGCCAGTAGCCCCCAGAGAGGGCAGGGGGGCTTTTTTCAGCCCCAGCATTTT.

This chain joins TRBV3-1 (or the pseudogene TRBV3-2) and TRBJ2-4, with D perhaps matching TRBD2 (5 bases). This CDR3 has 18 residues. The V end was cut by 1 base, the J end by 0 bases, with 16 bases between. Germline values: CDR1 LGHDT, CDR2 YNNKEL (reference sequence). The CDR3 protein is CASSQGLAVGLAKNIQYF. The CDR3 DNA reads as TGTGCCAGCAGCCAAGGGCTAGCCGTAGGACTAGCCAAAAACATTCAGTACTTC.

The J gene is TRBJ1-4, the V gene TRBV7-9, with TRBD1 matching over 7 bases. The CDR3 has 13 residues. Germline CDR1 is SEHNR and CDR2 is FQNEAQ (reference sequence). V shed 5 bases and J 5 bases; nucleotides not matched to a gene: 2. The CDR3 bases are TGTGCCAGCAGCGCGGGACAGAATGAAAAACTGTTTTTT. The encoded protein is CASSAGQNEKLFF.

V is TRBV28 and J is TRBJ1-3, with 9 bases matching TRBD1. The V and J ends lost 8 bases and 2 bases, in that order; junction bases with no gene match: 10. The CDR3 has 16 residues. CDR1 MDHEN and CDR2 SYDVKM come from the germline V gene. The CDR3 spells CASGLPGQGTGNTIYF. Written as DNA, the CDR3 is TGTGCCAGCGGCCTACCGGGACAGGGAACTGGAAACACCATATATTTT. Combining the CDR3 with reference TRBV28 and TRBJ1-3 gives the whole variable domain DVKVTQSSRYLVKRTGEKVFLECVQDMDHENMFWYRQDPGLGLRLIYFSYDVKMKEKGDIPEGYSVSREKKERFSLILESASTNQTSMYLCASGLPGQGTGNTIYFGEGSWLTVV.

J is TRBJ2-2 and V is TRBV10-1, with 11 bases identical to TRBD2. The CDR3 has 18 residues. The V gene's germline CDR1 is WNHNN and CDR2 SYGVQD (reference sequence). V lost 9 bases and J lost 5; bases outside the gene matches: 17. CDR3 sequence: CARGCFSGRGYGTGELFF. CDR3 nucleotides: TGCGCCAGGGGGTGTTTTAGCGGGAGGGGGTACGGTACCGGGGAGCTGTTTTTT.

The chain is built from TRBV28 and TRBJ1-1; 10 nucleotides align to TRBD1. The ends lost 6 bases at V and 4 bases at J; junction bases unmatched: 11. Germline V gene sequence: CDR1 MDHEN, CDR2 SYDVKM. The CDR3 totals 16 residues. Here the CDR3 DNA reads TGTGCCAGCAGGTATAGACAGGGGGCACGTAGCACTGAAGCTTTCTTT. It codes for CASRYRQGARSTEAFF.

The rearrangement links TRBV6-5 to TRBJ1-3; D is undetermined. The CDR3 is made up of 13 amino acids. The V end lost 2 bases, the J end lost 4 bases, and 6 bases lay between the germline ends. Germline CDR1 reads MNHEY; CDR2 reads SVGAGI. In DNA, the CDR3 is TGTGCCAGCAGTTACGCGGGAGGAAACACCATATATTTT. It translates to CASSYAGGNTIYF.

The table lists this clone with a few counts. This chain connects TRBV3-1 (or the pseudogene TRBV3-2) to TRBJ1-2; 9 bases fit TRBD1. Germline loops: CDR1 LGHDT, CDR2 YNNKEL (reference sequence). V lost 1 base to trimming and J lost 4 bases; unmatched junction nucleotides: 7. CDR3 size: 16 residues. The CDR3 bases are TGTGCCAGCAGCCAAGGGACAGGGGAGAATTCCTATGGCTACACCTTC. This sequence encodes CASSQGTGENSYGYTF.

The V call is TRBV28, the J call TRBJ2-7; TRBD2 matches 8 bases. The CDR3 is made up of 15 amino acids. Looked up from germline, CDR1 is MDHEN and CDR2 is SYDVKM. Trimming took 5 bases from V and 5 from J; bases not matched to a gene: 11. The CDR3 DNA follows: TGTGCCAGCAGTCCGCCGGGACTAGGGATCCACGAGCAGTACTTC. Its protein product is CASSPPGLGIHEQYF.

This clone was seen a few times. J is TRBJ2-1 and V is TRBV30; 10 bases fit TRBD2. The CDR3 length is 14 residues. Trimming at V came to 5 bases and at J to 2 bases, leaving 3 bases not matched to a gene. CDR1 and CDR2 from the germline V gene are GTSNPN and SVGIG (reference sequence). CDR3 protein: CAWGGLAAYNEQFF. The CDR3 coding sequence is TGTGCCTGGGGAGGACTAGCGGCCTACAATGAGCAGTTCTTC.

This chain joins TRBV5-1 and TRBJ2-3; D is uncertain. This CDR3 region has 11 residues. The germline V and J ends were trimmed by 4 bases and 2 bases, with 2 bases remaining between them. CDR1 is SGHRS, CDR2 YFSETQ, per germline. The CDR3 DNA reads TGCGCCAGCAGCCTCACAGATACGCAGTATTTT. Translated, it gives CASSLTDTQYF. The full variable domain, with the rest looked up from reference TRBV5-1 and TRBJ2-3, is KAGVTQTPRYLIKTRGQQVTLSCSPISGHRSVSWYQQTPGQGLQFLFEYFSETQRNKGNFPGRFSGRQFSNSRSEMNVSTLELGDSALYLCASSLTDTQYFGPGTRLTVL.

The gene calls are TRBV19 and TRBJ1-6; D gene unclear. The CDR3 totals 13 residues. Looked up from germline, CDR1 is LNHDA and CDR2 is SQIVND (reference sequence). The germline V and J ends were trimmed by 3 bases and 7 bases, with 7 bases remaining between them. Here the CDR3 reads CASSMTGNSPLHF. As DNA, the CDR3 is TGTGCCAGTAGTATGACCGGGAATTCACCCCTCCACTTT.

This clone appeared a single time. This CDR3 is CASSLNTEAFF. CDR3 DNA sequence: TGTGCCAGTAGTCTGAACACTGAAGCTTTCTTT. The chain couples TRBV19 to TRBJ1-1; D gene unclear. The CDR3 has 11 residues. The germline V gene has CDR1 LNHDA and CDR2 SQIVND (reference sequence). Trimming shortened V by 5 bases and J by 0 bases, and 1 base separated the two germline ends.

V usage is TRBV5-5 and J usage is TRBJ2-7, with D possibly being TRBD1 or TRBD2 (7 bases each). Germline V gene data show CDR1 as SGHKS and CDR2 as YYEKEE (reference sequence). The V end lost 5 bases, the J end lost 4 bases, and 16 bases lay between the germline ends. This CDR3 is 14 amino acids long. CDR3 sequence: CASRVQGGGYEQYF. The DNA of the CDR3 is TGTGCCAGCAGGGTCCAGGGGGGAGGGTACGAGCAGTACTTC.

The chain combines TRBV4-2 with TRBJ2-5; D unresolved. V lost 1 base to trimming and J lost 1 base, with 7 bases between them. Germline assignment: CDR1 LGHNA and CDR2 YNFKEQ. There are 14 residues in the CDR3. The CDR3: CASSQGTFQETQYF. Here the CDR3 DNA reads TGTGCCAGCAGCCAAGGGACCTTCCAAGAGACCCAGTACTTC.

The chain joins TRBV11-2 to TRBJ1-4, with unresolved D. The V end was cut by 5 bases, the J end by 8 bases, with 12 bases between. The germline CDR1 and CDR2 sequences are SGHAT and FQNNGV. CDR3 length equals 13 residues. CDR3: CASSLTWEEKLFF. CDR3 sequence (DNA): TGTGCCAGCAGCCTAACGTGGGAAGAAAAACTGTTTTTT.

The chain recombines TRBV3-1 (or the pseudogene TRBV3-2) with TRBJ2-7, with TRBD2 matching over 9 bases. The V and J ends lost 4 bases and 6 bases, in that order; junction bases with no gene match: 7. The length of the CDR3 is 14 residues. Germline V gives CDR1 LGHDT, CDR2 YNNKEL (reference sequence). The CDR3 reads CASSPSGGSGEQYF. The CDR3 nucleotides read TGTGCCAGCAGCCCAAGCGGGGGGTCGGGCGAGCAGTACTTC.

The chain has TRBV19 and TRBJ1-1, with 8 bases matching TRBD1. Trimming cost V 9 bases and J 1 base; bases outside gene matches: 7. In germline, CDR1 is LNHDA, CDR2 SQIVND (reference sequence). This CDR3 has 14 amino acids. The CDR3 loop is CASVHRGANTEAFF. CDR3 nucleotide sequence: TGTGCCAGCGTCCACAGGGGGGCGAACACTGAAGCTTTCTTT.

This rearrangement joins TRBV30 to TRBJ1-1; 7 nucleotides line up with TRBD1. Looked up from germline, CDR1 is GTSNPN and CDR2 is SVGIG (reference sequence). The junction had 5 bases not matched to a gene; V was cut back by 2 bases and J by 5 bases. The CDR3 consists of 13 residues. CDR3 sequence reads: CAWSRDRRTEAFF. The CDR3 bases are TGTGCCTGGAGTAGGGACAGAAGAACTGAAGCTTTCTTT.

V is TRBV5-4 and J is TRBJ2-3; TRBD2 agrees at 11 bases. The germline V gene has CDR1 SGHNT and CDR2 YYREEE (reference sequence). The CDR3 spans 17 residues. The trim removed 4 bases at V and 2 bases at J, leaving 9 bases unmatched. The CDR3 loop is CASSPTTLAGATDTQYF. CDR3 nucleotides: TGTGCCAGCAGCCCAACTACACTAGCGGGGGCCACAGATACGCAGTATTTT. Filled out from reference TRBV5-4 and TRBJ2-3, the complete variable domain reads ETGVTQSPTHLIKTRGQQVTLRCSSQSGHNTVSWYQQALGQGPQFIFQYYREEENGRGNFPPRFSGLQFPNYSSELNVNALELDDSALYLCASSPTTLAGATDTQYFGPGTRLTVL.

Only a few counts were recorded for this clone. The chain links TRBV19 to TRBJ1-2, with 9 bases matching TRBD1. Germline CDR1 LNHDA, CDR2 SQIVND (reference sequence). The CDR3 loop spans 16 amino acids. V shed 5 bases, J shed 2 bases, and the junction held 9 bases outside the gene matches. CDR3 loop: CASSFAHRGLNYGYTF. Here the CDR3 DNA reads TGTGCCAGTAGTTTTGCTCACAGGGGGCTGAACTATGGCTACACCTTC.

V gene TRBV12-3 or TRBV12-4 combines with J gene TRBJ2-4, with unresolved D. The CDR3 is 11 amino acids. With 6 bases removed from V and 9 bases from J, the gap between germline ends came to 9 bases. The CDR3 DNA reads as TGTGCCAGCAGCCCCTCCGGCATTCAGTACTTC. It codes for CASSPSGIQYF.

This clone was observed a few times. The V gene is TRBV9, the J gene TRBJ1-2, with 7 nucleotides matching TRBD1. Germline-derived CDR1 and CDR2 are SGDLS and YYNGEE. The length of the CDR3 is 14 residues. After removal of 3 bases from V and 8 bases from J, the junction contained 10 bases not matched to a gene. The CDR3 DNA sequence: TGTGCCAGCAGCGCACGACGCCAGGGGGGGGGCTACACCTTC. Translated: CASSARRQGGGYTF.

V gene TRBV18 combines with J gene TRBJ2-6; D call uncertain. From germline, CDR1 is KGHSH and CDR2 LQKENI. This CDR3 is 14 amino acids long. Between the trimmed V and J ends, which lost 0 bases and 2 bases, there was a span of 2 bases. The CDR3 sequence: CASSPPAGANVLTF. The DNA of the CDR3 is TGTGCCAGCTCACCACCCGCTGGGGCCAACGTCCTGACTTTC.

V usage is TRBV12-5 and J usage is TRBJ2-7; D remains unclear. There are 15 residues in the CDR3. Per germline, CDR1 LGHNT and CDR2 FRNRAP. V was clipped by 4 bases and J by 0 bases, with 13 bases between them. CDR3 protein: CASGSGPPHSYEQYF. DNA for the CDR3: TGTGCTAGTGGTTCTGGCCCACCTCACTCCTACGAGCAGTACTTC. Complete variable domain (other parts from reference TRBV12-5 and TRBJ2-7): DARVTQTPRHKVTEMGQEVTMRCQPILGHNTVFWYRQTMMQGLELLAYFRNRAPLDDSGMPKDRFSAEMPDATLATLKIQPSEPRDSAVYFCASGSGPPHSYEQYFGPGTRLTVT.

This rearrangement joins TRBV28 to TRBJ2-5; 11 bases agree with TRBD2. Germline trimming cut 4 bases from V and 4 bases from J; bases unmatched to any gene: 8. CDR3 length equals 16 residues. Germline V gives CDR1 MDHEN, CDR2 SYDVKM. CDR3 loop: CASSSGLAGGPETQYF. Written as DNA, the CDR3 is TGTGCCAGCAGTTCCGGACTAGCGGGCGGCCCAGAGACCCAGTACTTC.

The J gene is TRBJ2-7, the V gene TRBV27, with D possibly TRBD2 on 5 matching bases. Germline V gives CDR1 MNHEY, CDR2 SMNVEV (reference sequence). This CDR3 comprises 13 residues. Trimming shortened V by 6 bases and J by 0 bases, and 9 bases separated the two germline ends. The CDR3 sequence is CASRAVHSYEQYF. Written as DNA, the CDR3 is TGTGCCAGCAGAGCGGTACACTCCTACGAGCAGTACTTC.

The CDR3 sequence: CASSQDFTARGSGNTIYF. The CDR3, as DNA: TGTGCCAGCAGCCAAGATTTTACGGCCAGGGGCTCTGGAAACACCATATATTTT. The chain uses TRBV4-2 and TRBJ1-3; D perhaps matches TRBD1 (6 bases). This CDR3 spans 18 amino acids. V lost 0 bases and J 0 bases, leaving 15 bases between the germline ends. CDR1 and CDR2 from the germline V gene are LGHNA and YNFKEQ.

This sequence joins TRBV2 and TRBJ1-5; possible D gene TRBD1, 6 bases. Germline loops: CDR1 SNHLY, CDR2 FYNNEI. V lost 7 bases, J lost 3 bases, and 19 bases lay in between. CDR3 length equals 16 residues. The CDR3 region has the DNA TGTGCCAGCACCCTGGGAGGGGGAATGCCCAATCAGCCCCAGCATTTT. As protein: CASTLGGGMPNQPQHF.